This T cell receptor (beta chain) stems from a study of identifying expanded T cells in peripheral blood. CDR3 size: 15 residues. Trimming took off 6 bases at V and 7 bases at J, with 20 bases between the two ends. From germline, CDR1 is SEHNR and CDR2 FQNEAQ (reference sequence). Sequencing used immunoSEQ multiplex PCR; TCRdb keeps in-frame clones, though not all of them. Of 80,000 or so clones in the sample, 84% were seen once. The clonotype comes from a person aged 18 to 75 in good health. The sample consisted of blood. This sequence joins TRBV7-9 and TRBJ2-3; D may correspond to TRBD1 or TRBD2 (6 bases each). DNA of the CDR3: TGTGCCAGCAGGCCGCCGGGGGCTTTCAGTTATACGCAGTATTTT. Translating it yields CASRPPGAFSYTQYF. The variable domain in full, with the rest retrieved from reference TRBV7-9 and TRBJ2-3, is DTGVSQNPRHKITKRGQNVTFRCDPISEHNRLYWYRQTLGQGPEFLTYFQNEAQLEKSRLLSDRFSAERPKGSFSTLEIQRTEQGDSAMYLCASRPPGAFSYTQYFGPGTRLTVL.